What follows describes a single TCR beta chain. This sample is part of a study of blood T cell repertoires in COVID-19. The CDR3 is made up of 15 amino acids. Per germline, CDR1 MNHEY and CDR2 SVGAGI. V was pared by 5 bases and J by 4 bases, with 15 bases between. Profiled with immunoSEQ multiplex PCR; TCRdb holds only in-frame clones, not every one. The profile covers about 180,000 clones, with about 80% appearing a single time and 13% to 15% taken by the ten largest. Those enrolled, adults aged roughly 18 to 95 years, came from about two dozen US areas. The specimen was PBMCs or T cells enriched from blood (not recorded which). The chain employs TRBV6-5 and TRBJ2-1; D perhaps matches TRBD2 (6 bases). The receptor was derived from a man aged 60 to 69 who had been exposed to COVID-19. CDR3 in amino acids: CASSQKASAYNEQFF. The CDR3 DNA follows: TGTGCCAGCAGTCAGAAGGCTAGCGCTTACAATGAGCAGTTCTTC.